This T cell receptor beta chain is from a study of tumor-infiltrating lymphocytes in primary liver carcinoma. For the study at large: Patients comprised men and women whose ages fell between 30 and 69 years. Staging of the tumors gave T1-T3 N0M0, with widths of roughly 4 to 10 cm. Study-wide findings and caveats: Tumor-adjacent and tumor-blood pairs displayed less overlap than did pairs of tumor regions.

This clonotype was found once. The antigen is undetermined. The limits of the CDR3 on the DNA are not certain, so only TCRdb's listed CDR3 is given. Including both end residues, the CDR3 is 16 amino acids long. Germline V gives CDR1 WSHSY, CDR2 SAAADI. It was from around 18-30 mg of unsorted bulk tissue that RNA and DNA were co-extracted. Cases comprised patients with primary liver carcinoma who received surgical resection. TCR beta cDNA was reverse-transcribed from 400 to 500 ng of total RNA. The reaction used a constant-region primer and ProtoScript II reverse transcriptase. Modified slightly, ARM-PCR produced TCR beta libraries over three nested multiplex PCR rounds. The first two PCR rounds, around 11 cycles each, used TRBV1-TRBV30 forward primers and a C-beta reverse primer. From the multiplex PCR reads, TCRdb called clonotypes with MiXCR, one entry per CDR3 protein. The data show around 120,000 distinct CDR3 sequences, approximately 68% seen once.

The receptor was derived from a woman in her sixties or seventies with primary liver carcinoma and hepatitis B virus infection. Sequencing was carried out using tumor-adjacent normal liver tissue. The J gene is TRBJ2-1, the V gene TRBV10-2; the DNA was not compared with TRBD1, the D call given in the table. The CDR3 loop reads CASRGFGAGSYNEQFF.